The source of this T cell receptor (beta chain) is a study of CD8+ T cells in alopecia areata (dated by TCRdb to 2017 to 2018). Broadly, across the study: Treated patients were enrolled in an open-label pilot trial of oral tofacitinib, 5 to 10 mg twice daily, for moderate-to-severe alopecia areata. Tofacitinib was administered for 6 to 18 months, and 6 months of follow-up off drug were then conducted to assess delayed response and recurrence. The study used high-throughput TCRbeta sequencing to examine T cell clonal expansion in alopecia areata, in both the C3H/HeJ mouse model and human patients. Patients on tofacitinib were biopsied at baseline and after 4 and 24 weeks of treatment, and several of the patients also had a later scalp biopsy. Human TCRbeta sequencing covered scalp tissue and sorted CD4+ and CD8+ peripheral blood T cells from patchy and totalis/universalis alopecia areata patients and healthy controls. In treated patients, disease severity was measured using the SALT score, which gives the percentage of scalp surface area affected. Amplification of TCRbeta CDR3 regions was done by immunoSEQ multiplex PCR using 35 Vbeta forward primers and 13 Jbeta reverse primers. RNA came from the PAXgene miRNA kit for fixed scalp, the miRNeasy kit for PBMCs, and the RNeasy kit for mouse skin. Clonality in the scalp was compared among normal scalp (n=4), patchy alopecia areata scalp (n=8), and alopecia totalis/universalis scalp (n=8).

In light of the paper, this sample's time point label describes: around 4 weeks on oral tofacitinib. The treatment or condition label for this specimen denotes: oral pan-JAK inhibitor, 5-10 mg twice daily. Peripheral blood and lesional scalp punch biopsies were obtained from patients with alopecia areata. PBMCs were isolated by density centrifugation and stained for CD3, CD4 and CD8, and CD4+ and CD8+ T cells were sorted on a FACSAria. The research as a whole found: With tofacitinib, both scalp clonality and the number of expanded CD8+ clones among the top 100 scalp clones went down significantly. Lesional scalp, especially in alopecia totalis/universalis, showed higher clonality and more expanded CD8+ clones than normal scalp, suggesting antigenic drive. Because the treated cohort was small and had only one nonresponder, larger studies are needed to examine links between baseline CD8+ expansion and response. Scalp TCR repertoire analysis is complicated because resident alphabeta T cells in normal human skin are also sequenced, whereas mouse skin is dominated by gammadelta T cells. During tofacitinib treatment, many expanded lesional clones remained in scalp and blood, and this persistence may partly explain relapse after treatment is stopped. Shared TCR sequences between patients were less evident than in mice, which may be partly attributable to HLA diversity in the patient population.

After removal of 6 bases from V and 7 bases from J, the junction retains 7 bases not matched to a gene. Based on the germline V gene, the CDR1 and CDR2 sequences are MNHEY and SVGAGI. Including the terminal cysteine and phenylalanine, the CDR3 comprises 13 residues. CDR3 DNA only is kept here, 39 bases in frame from base 1. Of note for this clone: Its antigen remains unidentified. No quality values exist for individual bases; no much larger clone is one base distant.

To prepare the library, the immunoSEQ multiplex PCR assay was applied. For TCR sequencing, RNA was extracted from every sample and reverse transcribed into cDNA to serve as template. First-strand cDNA was synthesized using SuperScript III with a 2:1 mix of oligo-dT and random hexamers. A synthetic immune receptor repertoire was used to assess amplification bias, and residual bias was removed computationally. Per the source publication's procedure: After raw reads were preprocessed to remove errors, the CDR3 was defined following IMGT conventions as running from the conserved cysteine to phenylalanine. Clonality was computed as 1 minus the Shannon entropy, with the entropy normalized by log2 of the number of productive unique TCRs. Scalp TCRbeta sequences were cross-referenced with sorted blood CD4 and CD8 repertoires so that the CD4 or CD8 identity of scalp clones could be inferred. TCRdb provides this immuneACCESS table in a form limited to in-frame rearrangements. Some clones are lacking; in checked studies, under half of them reflect an unresolved V gene, and why the rest are absent is not known. The V and J calls and clone size were taken over from that table, and D and trimming were inferred from the DNA. The sample table lists 90,000 to 150,000 clones, 53% of them with a count of one. The ten largest clones capture roughly 0.45% of the sample.

This chain is built from TRBV6-5 and TRBJ1-2, and 8 junction bases match TRBD1. The source was CD4+ T cells sorted from blood, collected at week 4, from a patient treated with tofacitinib. The origin of this receptor is a human donor with alopecia areata. Here the CDR3 is given as CASRDRALGGYTF. The nucleotide sequence reads TGTGCCAGCAGGGACAGGGCCCTTGGTGGCTACACCTTC.